This passage covers 5 T cell receptor beta chains from one sample sequenced in a study of post-analysis software for immune sequencing data. Findings of the study overall: Five or six TRBV segments (TRBV5-6, TRBV5-1 and TRBV20-1 among them) occurred more frequently in patients than in controls.

These receptors' targets are unknown. Prepared TCR beta cDNA libraries contained unique molecular identifiers. TCRdb itself ran the PCR reads through MiXCR, one entry per CDR3 protein. Found here are approximately 770,000 distinct CDR3 sequences, around 46% of them singletons; the top ten hold roughly 4.9%. Sample: blood. These receptors were obtained from a girl aged 5-17 years with multiple sclerosis.

This clonotype was recorded once. V is TRBV2 and J is TRBJ1-5; D not certain. Trimming removed 6 bases at V and 0 bases at J, with 12 bases between. Germline V CDR1 and CDR2: SNHLY, FYNNEI. The CDR3 is 15 residues long. The CDR3 here is CASRGNILSNQPQHF. For the CDR3, the DNA is TGTGCCAGCAGAGGAAACATTCTTAGCAATCAGCCCCAGCATTTT. Variable domain in full (rest from reference TRBV2 and TRBJ1-5): EPEVTQTPSHQVTQMGQEVILRCVPISNHLYFYWYRQILGQKVEFLVSFYNNEISEKSEIFDDQFSVERPDGSNFTLKIRSTKLEDSAMYFCASRGNILSNQPQHFGDGTRLSIL.

This sequence joins TRBV27 and TRBJ2-5, with D maybe TRBD1 (6 bases). CDR1 and CDR2 from the germline V gene are MNHEY and SMNVEV (reference sequence). This CDR3 is built from 15 residues. Trimming stripped 6 bases from V and 1 base from J, with 15 bases between. In DNA, the CDR3 is TGTGCCAGCAGCCCGCTAGGGACATTCCAAGAGACCCAGTACTTC. Its protein product is CASSPLGTFQETQYF.

The rearrangement joins TRBV13 to TRBJ1-4; D ambiguous. Germline loops: CDR1 PRHDT, CDR2 FYEKMQ (reference sequence). The CDR3 runs 15 residues. V dropped 2 bases and J dropped 6 bases, with 13 bases sitting between them. CDR3 residues: CASSLTEDRDEKLFF. CDR3 sequence (DNA): TGTGCCAGCAGCTTAACGGAGGACCGTGATGAAAAACTGTTTTTT.

V gene TRBV6-5 combines with J gene TRBJ1-6; D gene unclear. The CDR3 covers 15 residues. Germline V CDR1 and CDR2: MNHEY, SVGAGI. V was cut by 2 bases and J by 5 bases, with 10 bases left in between. The CDR3 nucleotides read TGTGCCAGCAGTTACGGTGGGCAGCATAATTCACCCCTCCACTTT. As protein: CASSYGGQHNSPLHF.

This clonotype was observed a single time. The rearrangement links TRBV13 to TRBJ1-2, with no clear D. From germline, CDR1 is PRHDT and CDR2 FYEKMQ (reference sequence). The CDR3 totals 15 residues. The V and J ends lost 5 bases and 4 bases respectively, with 17 bases between them. The CDR3 DNA is TGTGCCAGCAGCCCCGTGGCAGACCTCATCTATGGCTACACCTTC. Protein sequence: CASSPVADLIYGYTF.